This T cell receptor beta chain was captured in a study of CD8 T cells in ankylosing spondylitis. Study observations and caveats: A TCR beta motif of roughly eight highly homologous variants seemed to mark ankylosing spondylitis blood. CD8+ disease-linked clones were present at relatively low frequencies in blood. Disease-linked clones were reportedly significantly enriched in matched ankylosing spondylitis synovial fluid.

Molecular-barcoded quantitative 5'-RACE produced these TCR beta libraries. Via MiXCR, TCRdb re-called the 5' RACE reads, giving one row per CDR3 protein. This sample has 200,000 to 250,000 distinct CDR3 sequences, with about a sixth found just once. In its sample, this clonotype was seen many times. Antigen unknown. V lost 2 bases to trimming and J lost 2 bases; unmatched junction nucleotides: 3. Germline V CDR1 and CDR2: KGHSH, LQKENI. CDR3 size: 14 residues. The chain couples TRBV18 to TRBJ2-7; TRBD2 agrees at 7 bases. The sample was blood, either unsorted or a sorted T cell fraction (not recorded which). This TCR derives from a male donor with ankylosing spondylitis. CDR3 in amino acids: CASSPASGAYEQYF. CDR3 bases: TGTGCCAGCTCACCAGCTAGCGGCGCCTACGAGCAGTACTTC. Full variable domain (rest looked up from reference TRBV18 and TRBJ2-7): NAGVMQNPRHLVRRRGQEARLRCSPMKGHSHVYWYRQLPEEGLKFMVYLQKENIIDESGMPKERFSAEFPKEGPSILRIQQVVRGDSAAYFCASSPASGAYEQYFGPGTRLTVT.